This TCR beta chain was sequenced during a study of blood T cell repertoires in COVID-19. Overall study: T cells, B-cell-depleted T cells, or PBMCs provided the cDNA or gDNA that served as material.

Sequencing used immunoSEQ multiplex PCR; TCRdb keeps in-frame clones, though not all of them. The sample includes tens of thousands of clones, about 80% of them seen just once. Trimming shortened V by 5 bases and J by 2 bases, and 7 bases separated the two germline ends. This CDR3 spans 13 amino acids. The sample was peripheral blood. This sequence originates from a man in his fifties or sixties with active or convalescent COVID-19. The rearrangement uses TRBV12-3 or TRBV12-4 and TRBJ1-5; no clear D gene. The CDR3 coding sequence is TGTGCCAGCAGTCCCCCGGGCAATCAGCCCCAGCATTTT. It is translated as CASSPPGNQPQHF.